The present TCR beta chain was sequenced within a study of immune cell composition in non-small cell lung cancer. Study-level results: Tumour-associated clones >0.5% occurred in roughly 30% of adenocarcinomas, less than 80% of squamous.

Regarding this clone: Its cognate antigen is unknown.

Frozen unsorted single-cell suspensions supplied the genomic DNA. V was pared by 5 bases and J by 2 bases, with 7 bases of the junction left unmatched. The CDR3 is made up of 15 amino acids. Germline V gene data show CDR1 as SGHNT and CDR2 as YENEEA. TCRdb's table, derived via immunoSEQ multiplex PCR, lists solely in-frame clones and lacks some. This table holds about 9,600 clones, 76% found once. This chain joins TRBV11-3 and TRBJ2-3; the match to TRBD2 covers 7 bases. Sequencing was performed on lung tumor tissue. The sequence came from a human donor with non-small cell lung cancer. CDR3 protein: CASSQTSASTDTQYF. CDR3 nucleotides: TGTGCCAGCAGCCAAACTAGCGCATCCACAGATACGCAGTATTTT.